This record covers a single TCR beta chain. This entry is derived from a study of response to subunit inactivated influenza vaccine. One entry per CDR3 protein results from TCRdb running MiXCR on the RT-PCR reads. The data show around 750,000 distinct CDR3 sequences, approximately 21% seen once. CDR3 length: 14 amino acids. The genes are TRBV21-1 and TRBJ1-1. TRBV21-1 is marked as a pseudogene. This TCR derives from a middle-aged man who received an inactivated influenza vaccine. The sequences come from PBMCs from blood, collected around 5 days after vaccination. The DNA of the CDR3 is TGTGCCAGCAGCACCATAACGAGGGACACTGAAGCTTTCTTT. It encodes CASSTITRDTEAFF.